This T cell receptor (beta chain) originates from a study of T cells in Graves' hyperthyroidism and ophthalmopathy. Study-wide background: Blood from the periphery was taken at initial diagnosis, before any treatment.

The CDR3 has 12 residues. The germline gives CDR1 LNHDA, CDR2 SQIVND (reference sequence). V shed 4 bases and J shed 8 bases, with 9 bases lying between them. Regions amplified from RNA transcripts were the TCR beta CDR3 regions. Using the HTBI primer set, a first-round RT-PCR was run on the TCR CDR3. One entry per CDR3 protein, called by TCRdb with MiXCR from the multiplex PCR reads. The data show 550,000 to 850,000 distinct CDR3 sequences, with under 20% seen just once and 16% held by the top ten. It was uncontrolled infection, other autoimmune disease, pregnancy or lactation that excluded patients.

The chain couples TRBV19 to TRBJ2-1, with D maybe TRBD2 (5 bases). The sequenced sample was blood. The receptor was isolated from a woman aged 45-65 years with Graves' hyperthyroidism that later progressed to Graves' ophthalmopathy. DNA for the CDR3: TGTGCCAGTAGTAGCCGGGATGATGAGCAGTTCTTC. This codes for CASSSRDDEQFF.